This is a list of T cell receptor beta chains from one sample in a study of T cells in localized non-small cell lung cancer. Profiling relied on immunoSEQ multiplex PCR, and the TCRdb table lists in-frame clones only, not all of them. The sample consists of 20,000 to 25,000 clones, around 86% of them appearing once. The sequencing here drew on peripheral blood, taken before any cancer treatment. The source of these receptors is a man between 40 and 69 years old with stage I squamous cell lung carcinoma. CDR3s include the opening cysteine and the closing phenylalanine or tryptophan. D genes are given only for firm matches. Only some rows state a clone size, as once, few, many or a class for expanded clones.

clone_size | j_call | v_call | d_call | cdr3_aa | cdr3_nt
- | TRBJ2-7 | TRBV2 | TRBD1 | CASIRDRGYEQYF | TGTGCCAGTATCCGGGACAGGGGATACGAGCAGTACTTC
- | TRBJ2-1 | TRBV10-3 | TRBD2 | CAIKGTSVDEQFF | TGTGCCATCAAGGGGACTAGTGTTGATGAGCAGTTCTTC
- | TRBJ1-4 | TRBV5-1 | - | CASSLAEEGNEKLFF | TGCGCCAGCAGCTTAGCTGAAGAGGGGAATGAAAAACTGTTTTTT
- | TRBJ1-2 | TRBV30 | - | CAWSKGYGYTF | TGTGCCTGGAGTAAAGGTTATGGCTACACCTTC
- | TRBJ1-3 | TRBV7-6 | - | CASSLGTAISGNTIYF | TGTGCCAGCAGCTTAGGGACAGCGATCTCTGGAAACACCATATATTTT
- | TRBJ1-2 | TRBV6-5 | TRBD1 | CASSRDRGYGYTF | TGTGCCAGCAGCCGTGACAGGGGCTATGGCTACACCTTC
- | TRBJ2-4 | TRBV5-1 | TRBD1 | CASSFTGGSAVIQYF | TGCGCCAGCAGCTTTACAGGGGGCAGCGCAGTAATTCAGTACTTC
- | TRBJ1-3 | TRBV28 | - | CASTLSSAGNTIYF | TGTGCCAGCACCCTGTCTAGCGCGGGAAACACCATATATTTT
- | TRBJ1-1 | TRBV19 | - | CASSIVGADEAFF | TGTGCCAGTAGTATAGTAGGGGCTGATGAAGCTTTCTTT
few | TRBJ1-2 | TRBV5-1 | - | CASSWGTYEPAGYTF | TGCGCCAGCAGCTGGGGGACTTATGAACCTGCAGGCTACACCTTC
few | TRBJ1-1 | TRBV9 | - | CASSVELVTEAFF | TGTGCCAGCAGCGTAGAGCTCGTCACTGAAGCTTTCTTT
once | TRBJ1-4 | TRBV30 | TRBD1 | CAWSVGGLNEKLFF | TGTGCCTGGAGTGTAGGGGGCCTAAATGAAAAACTGTTTTTT
- | TRBJ1-1 | TRBV4-1 | - | CASSWGQNTEAFF | TGCGCCAGCAGCTGGGGTCAAAACACTGAAGCTTTCTTT
- | TRBJ1-1 | TRBV30 | - | CAWSVLAGATAFF | TGTGCCTGGAGTGTACTCGCTGGGGCGACAGCTTTCTTT
- | TRBJ1-4 | TRBV10-1 | TRBD1 | CASSEYYGTGGVRTNEKLFF | TGCGCCAGCAGTGAGTATTACGGGACAGGGGGAGTAAGAACTAATGAAAAACTGTTTTTT
- | TRBJ1-2 | TRBV5-8 | - | CASSLGDPYGYTF | TGTGCCAGCAGCTTGGGGGACCCCTATGGCTACACCTTC
- | TRBJ2-7 | TRBV7-2 | TRBD2 | CASSSRRLAGGAGYEQYF | TGTGCCAGCAGCTCCAGAAGGTTAGCGGGGGGGGCCGGATACGAGCAGTACTTC
- | TRBJ2-7 | TRBV2 | TRBD1 | CASRGGTGNSYEQYF | TGTGCCAGCAGGGGGGGGACAGGGAACTCCTACGAGCAGTACTTC
- | TRBJ1-4 | TRBV6-1 | - | CASTLDRSTEKLFF | TGTGCCAGCACCCTAGACCGGAGTACTGAAAAACTGTTTTTT
- | TRBJ1-2 | TRBV28 | TRBD1 | CASSPGDRAEGYTF | TGTGCCAGCAGCCCGGGTGACAGGGCAGAGGGCTACACCTTC
- | TRBJ2-4 | TRBV7-3 | TRBD2 | CASSLSVAGTRNIQYF | TGTGCCAGCAGCTTGTCGGTAGCGGGGACCAGGAACATTCAGTACTTC
medium-sized | TRBJ1-2 | TRBV18 | - | CASSLGSSRAYGYTF | TGTGCCAGCTCACTAGGGAGTAGTCGAGCCTATGGCTACACCTTC
few | TRBJ1-2 | TRBV7-9 | - | CASSYNLRTVGDGYTF | TGTGCCAGCAGCTACAACCTACGGACCGTTGGAGATGGCTACACCTTC
- | TRBJ2-3 | TRBV5-5 | - | CASSSLPDTQYF | TGTGCCAGCAGCTCGCTCCCGGATACGCAGTATTTT
- | TRBJ2-7 | TRBV15 | TRBD1 | CATSRRGRGYEQYF | TGTGCCACCAGCAGGAGGGGCAGGGGGTACGAGCAGTACTTC
- | TRBJ2-7 | TRBV19 | - | CASSMGQGFEQYF | TGTGCCAGTAGTATGGGGCAGGGATTCGAGCAGTACTTC
- | TRBJ2-1 | TRBV12-5 | - | CASGRSPPNEQFF | TGTGCTAGTGGACGGTCCCCCCCCAATGAGCAGTTCTTC
large | TRBJ2-1 | TRBV6-1 | - | CASSEGPSVHRGCYNEQFF | TGTGCCAGCAGTGAAGGACCCTCTGTCCACCGGGGTTGCTACAATGAGCAGTTCTTC
- | TRBJ2-2 | TRBV11-2 | TRBD1 | CASSSTGQGYTGELFF | TGTGCCAGCAGCTCGACGGGACAGGGTTACACCGGGGAGCTGTTTTTT
- | TRBJ1-1 | TRBV5-6 | - | CASSLRRGPEAFF | TGTGCCAGCAGCTTGCGACGGGGCCCCGAGGCTTTCTTT
- | TRBJ1-1 | TRBV5-1 | - | CASSLLVEDEAFF | TGCGCCAGCAGCTTATTAGTGGAAGACGAAGCTTTCTTT
- | TRBJ1-4 | TRBV2 | TRBD1 | CASRGGQGGWKLFF | TGTGCCAGCAGGGGGGGACAGGGAGGGTGGAAACTGTTTTTT
few | TRBJ2-6 | TRBV7-9 | TRBD1 | CASRPLRGQLSPGANVLTF | TGTGCCAGCAGGCCGCTACGGGGACAGCTAAGTCCTGGGGCCAACGTCCTGACTTTC
- | TRBJ2-2 | TRBV7-6 | - | CASSLKGIGELFF | TGTGCCAGCAGCTTAAAGGGCATCGGGGAGCTGTTTTTT
- | TRBJ2-3 | TRBV11-2 | - | CASSLGTDTQYF | TGTGCCAGCAGCTTAGGAACAGATACGCAGTATTTT
- | TRBJ2-7 | TRBV5-1 | - | CASSLRQHYEQYF | TGCGCCAGCAGCTTGAGGCAACACTACGAGCAGTACTTC
- | TRBJ2-1 | TRBV6-5 | TRBD2 | CASSYSGRGRYNEQFF | TGTGCCAGCAGTTACTCTGGGCGGGGGAGGTACAATGAGCAGTTCTTC
once | TRBJ2-7 | TRBV5-6 | TRBD2 | CASSLLAGGNYEQYF | TGTGCCAGCAGCCTCCTAGCGGGGGGTAACTACGAGCAGTACTTC
- | TRBJ1-1 | TRBV5-4 | - | CASSSGYQGRGTEAFF | TGTGCCAGCAGCTCCGGGTACCAGGGGCGCGGTACTGAAGCTTTCTTT
- | TRBJ1-6 | TRBV7-6 | - | CASSLGQAFNSPLHF | TGTGCCAGCAGCTTAGGACAGGCCTTTAATTCACCCCTCCACTTT
few | TRBJ2-7 | TRBV14 | TRBD2 | CASSHSGGFPSYEQYF | TGTGCCAGCAGCCATAGCGGGGGCTTCCCCTCCTACGAGCAGTACTTC
- | TRBJ2-3 | TRBV2 | - | CASSEFSPGNTDTQYF | TGTGCCAGCAGTGAGTTTAGCCCAGGGAATACGGATACGCAGTATTTT
- | TRBJ1-5 | TRBV7-2 | - | CASSQNLGQPQHF | TGTGCCAGCAGCCAAAATCTAGGGCAGCCCCAGCATTTT
- | TRBJ2-4 | TRBV19 | - | CASSARQPAKNIQYF | TGTGCCAGTAGTGCCCGACAACCAGCCAAAAACATTCAGTACTTC
- | TRBJ1-5 | TRBV19 | - | CASSVFPGSNQPQHF | TGTGCCAGTAGTGTATTCCCAGGGAGCAATCAGCCCCAGCATTTT
- | TRBJ1-1 | TRBV7-2 | - | CASSSTQGKTEAFF | TGTGCCAGCAGCTCGACCCAGGGGAAGACTGAAGCTTTCTTT
- | TRBJ1-6 | TRBV15 | - | CATSRDYLGTAGSPLHF | TGTGCCACCAGCAGAGATTATTTGGGGACGGCAGGTTCACCCCTCCACTTT
- | TRBJ1-6 | TRBV30 | - | CAWSVRGGRWSPLHF | TGTGCCTGGAGTGTACGGGGGGGACGATGGTCACCCCTCCACTTT
- | TRBJ2-7 | TRBV30 | - | CAWSPALGDVYEQYF | TGTGCCTGGAGTCCGGCCCTTGGGGACGTCTACGAGCAGTACTTC
once | TRBJ1-5 | TRBV12-2 | - | CASRLPRDGGYSNQPQHF | TGTGCAAGTCGCTTACCCCGGGACGGGGGTTATAGCAATCAGCCCCAGCATTTT